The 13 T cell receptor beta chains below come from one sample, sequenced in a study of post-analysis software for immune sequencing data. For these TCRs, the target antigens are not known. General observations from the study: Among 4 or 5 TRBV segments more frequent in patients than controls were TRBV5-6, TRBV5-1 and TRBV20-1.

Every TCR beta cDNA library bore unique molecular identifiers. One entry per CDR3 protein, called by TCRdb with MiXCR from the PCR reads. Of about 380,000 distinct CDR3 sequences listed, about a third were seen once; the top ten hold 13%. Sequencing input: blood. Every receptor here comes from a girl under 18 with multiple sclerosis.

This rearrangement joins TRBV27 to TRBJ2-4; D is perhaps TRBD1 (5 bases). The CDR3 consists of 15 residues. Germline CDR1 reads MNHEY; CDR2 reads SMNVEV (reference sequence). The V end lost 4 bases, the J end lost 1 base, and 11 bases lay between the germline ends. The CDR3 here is CASSSPGAAKNIQYF. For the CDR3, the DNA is TGTGCCAGCAGTTCCCCTGGGGCGGCCAAAAACATTCAGTACTTC.

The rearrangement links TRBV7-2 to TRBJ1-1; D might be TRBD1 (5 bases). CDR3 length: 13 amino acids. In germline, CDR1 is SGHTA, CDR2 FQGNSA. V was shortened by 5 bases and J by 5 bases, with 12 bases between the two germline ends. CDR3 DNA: TGTGCCAGCAGCGGGACCCTTGGAACTGAAGCTTTCTTT. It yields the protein CASSGTLGTEAFF. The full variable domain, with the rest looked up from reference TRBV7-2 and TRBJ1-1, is GAGVSQSPSNKVTEKGKDVELRCDPISGHTALYWYRQSLGQGLEFLIYFQGNSAPDKSGLPSDRFSAERTGGSVSTLTIQRTQQEDSAVYLCASSGTLGTEAFFGQGTRLTVV.

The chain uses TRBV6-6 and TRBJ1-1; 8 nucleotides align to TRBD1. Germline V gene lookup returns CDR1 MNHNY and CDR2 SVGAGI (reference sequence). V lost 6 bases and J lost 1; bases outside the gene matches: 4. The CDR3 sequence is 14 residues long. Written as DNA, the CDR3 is TGTGCCAGCAGCACGACAGGGGAGAACACTGAAGCTTTCTTT. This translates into CASSTTGENTEAFF.

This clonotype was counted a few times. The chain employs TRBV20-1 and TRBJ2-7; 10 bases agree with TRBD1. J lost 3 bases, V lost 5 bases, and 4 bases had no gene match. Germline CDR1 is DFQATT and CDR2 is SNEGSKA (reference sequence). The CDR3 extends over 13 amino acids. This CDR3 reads CSARDRGDYEQYF. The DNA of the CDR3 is TGCAGTGCTCGGGACAGGGGAGACTACGAGCAGTACTTC.

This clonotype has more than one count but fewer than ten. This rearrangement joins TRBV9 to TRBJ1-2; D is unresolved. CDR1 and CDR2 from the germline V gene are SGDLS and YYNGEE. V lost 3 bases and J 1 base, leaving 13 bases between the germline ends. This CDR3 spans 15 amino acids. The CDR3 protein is CASSADNLRNYGYTF. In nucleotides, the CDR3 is TGTGCCAGCAGCGCCGATAACCTCCGTAACTATGGCTACACCTTC.

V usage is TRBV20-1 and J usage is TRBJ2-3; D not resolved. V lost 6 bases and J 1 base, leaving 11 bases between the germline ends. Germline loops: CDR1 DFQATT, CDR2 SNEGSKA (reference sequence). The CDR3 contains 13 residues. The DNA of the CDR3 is TGCAGTGCAAAGCTTTCAGGCACAGATACGCAGTATTTT. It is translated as CSAKLSGTDTQYF.

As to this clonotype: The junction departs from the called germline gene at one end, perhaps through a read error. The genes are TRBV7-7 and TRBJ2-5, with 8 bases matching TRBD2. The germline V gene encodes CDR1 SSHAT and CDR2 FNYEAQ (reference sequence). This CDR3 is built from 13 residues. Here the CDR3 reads CASSFGLAETQYF. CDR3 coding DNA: TGTGCTAGCAGTTTCGGACTAGCAGAGACCCAGTACTTC.

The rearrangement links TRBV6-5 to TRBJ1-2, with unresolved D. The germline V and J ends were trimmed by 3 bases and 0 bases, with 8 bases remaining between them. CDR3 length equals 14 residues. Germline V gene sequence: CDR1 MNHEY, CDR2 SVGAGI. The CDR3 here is CASSYGYSNYGYTF. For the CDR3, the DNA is TGTGCCAGCAGTTATGGGTACTCTAACTATGGCTACACCTTC.

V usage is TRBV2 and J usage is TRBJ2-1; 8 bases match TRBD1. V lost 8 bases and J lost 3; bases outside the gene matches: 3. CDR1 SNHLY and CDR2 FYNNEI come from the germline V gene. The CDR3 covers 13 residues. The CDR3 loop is CASGQGVYNEQFF. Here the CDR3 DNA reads TGTGCCAGCGGACAGGGAGTCTACAATGAGCAGTTCTTC.

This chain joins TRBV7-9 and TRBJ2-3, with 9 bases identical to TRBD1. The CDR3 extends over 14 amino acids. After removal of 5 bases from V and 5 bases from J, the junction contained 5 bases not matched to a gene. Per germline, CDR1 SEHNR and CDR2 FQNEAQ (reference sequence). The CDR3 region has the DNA TGTGCCAGCAGCCTGGGACAGGGAGGAGATACGCAGTATTTT. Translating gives CASSLGQGGDTQYF. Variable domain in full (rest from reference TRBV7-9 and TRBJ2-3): DTGVSQNPRHKITKRGQNVTFRCDPISEHNRLYWYRQTLGQGPEFLTYFQNEAQLEKSRLLSDRFSAERPKGSFSTLEIQRTEQGDSAMYLCASSLGQGGDTQYFGPGTRLTVL.

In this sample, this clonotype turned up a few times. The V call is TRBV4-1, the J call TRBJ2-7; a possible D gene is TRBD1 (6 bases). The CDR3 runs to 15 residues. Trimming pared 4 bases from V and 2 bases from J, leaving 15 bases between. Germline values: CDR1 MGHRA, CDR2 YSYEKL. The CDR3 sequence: CASSPSRGRTYEQYF. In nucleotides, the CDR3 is TGCGCCAGCAGCCCAAGCAGGGGAAGAACCTACGAGCAGTACTTC.

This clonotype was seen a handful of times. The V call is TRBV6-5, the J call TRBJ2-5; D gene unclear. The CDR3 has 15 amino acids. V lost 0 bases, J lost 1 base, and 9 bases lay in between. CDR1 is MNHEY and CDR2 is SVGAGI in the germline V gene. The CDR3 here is CASSYSPGGQETQYF. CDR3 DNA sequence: TGTGCCAGCAGTTACTCCCCGGGTGGCCAAGAGACCCAGTACTTC.

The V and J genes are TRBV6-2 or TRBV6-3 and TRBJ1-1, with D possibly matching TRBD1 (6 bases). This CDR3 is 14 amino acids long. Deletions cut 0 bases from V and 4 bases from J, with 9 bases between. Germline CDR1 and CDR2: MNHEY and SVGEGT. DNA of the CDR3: TGTGCCAGCAGTTACTCGCAGGGGTCCACTGAAGCTTTCTTT. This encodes CASSYSQGSTEAFF.